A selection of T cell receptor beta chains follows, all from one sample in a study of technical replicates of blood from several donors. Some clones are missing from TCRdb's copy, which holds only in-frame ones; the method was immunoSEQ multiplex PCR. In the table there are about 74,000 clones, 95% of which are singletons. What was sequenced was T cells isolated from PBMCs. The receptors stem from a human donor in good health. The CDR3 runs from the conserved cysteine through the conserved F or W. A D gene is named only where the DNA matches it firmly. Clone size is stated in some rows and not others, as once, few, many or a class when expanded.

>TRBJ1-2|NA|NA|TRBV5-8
TGTGCCAGCAGCTTGGGGACAGTCTACTATGGCTACACCTTC
CASSLGTVYYGYTF
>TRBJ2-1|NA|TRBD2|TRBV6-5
TGTGCCAGCAGGTCAAGCGGGGGGGTTTACAATGAGCAGTTCTTC
CASRSSGGVYNEQFF
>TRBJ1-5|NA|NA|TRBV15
TGTGCCACCAGCAGAGCCGAGCCAAATCAGCCCCAGCATTTT
CATSRAEPNQPQHF
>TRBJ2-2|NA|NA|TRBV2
TGTGCCAGCAGCAAAGAGACTAGTCACACCGGGGAGCTGTTTTTT
CASSKETSHTGELFF
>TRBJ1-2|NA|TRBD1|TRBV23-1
TGCGCCAGCAGTCCCAATCTAGGGGGCGGATATGGCTACACCTTC
CASSPNLGGGYGYTF
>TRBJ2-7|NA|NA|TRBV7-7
TGTGCTAGCAGCCCCCTCAGAGGCGGGGAGCAGTACTTC
CASSPLRGGEQYF
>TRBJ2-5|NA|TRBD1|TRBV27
TGTGCCAGCAGTTTTTGGGGACAGCCTCAAGAGACCCAGTACTTC
CASSFWGQPQETQYF
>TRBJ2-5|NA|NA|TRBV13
TGTGCCAGCAGCTTAGGGACTAGGAGCGGGGAGACCCAGTACTTC
CASSLGTRSGETQYF
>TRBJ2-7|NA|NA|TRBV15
TGTGCCACCAGCAGAGACGGGAACACTAACTACGAGCAGTACTTC
CATSRDGNTNYEQYF
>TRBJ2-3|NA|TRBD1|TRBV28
TGTGCCAGCAGTTTCGACAGGGGCCCCACAGATACGCAGTATTTT
CASSFDRGPTDTQYF
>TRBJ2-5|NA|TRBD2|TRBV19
TGTGCCAGTAGTCCCCTCCAAACTAGCGGGGGGATGGAGACCCAGTACTTC
CASSPLQTSGGMETQYF
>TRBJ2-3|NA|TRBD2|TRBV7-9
TGTGCCAGCAGCCTTGGGACTAGCGGTAGTCATAGCACAGATACGCAGTATTTT
CASSLGTSGSHSTDTQYF
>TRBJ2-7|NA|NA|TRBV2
TGTGCCAGCAGTGACGGGGTCAGCTCCTACGAGCAGTACTTC
CASSDGVSSYEQYF
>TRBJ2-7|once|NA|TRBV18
TGTGCCAGCTCACGAGGGAACTACGAGCAGTACTTC
CASSRGNYEQYF
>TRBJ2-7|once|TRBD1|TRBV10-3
TGTGCCATCGGTTCGGGACAGGGTCACTACGAGCAGTACTTC
CAIGSGQGHYEQYF
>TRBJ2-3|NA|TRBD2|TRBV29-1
TGCAGCGCAAGACTACTAGCGGCCACAGATACGCAGTATTTT
CSARLLAATDTQYF
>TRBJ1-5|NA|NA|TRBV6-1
TGTGCCAGCAGTGTTTATTCTAGCAATCAGCCCCAGCATTTT
CASSVYSSNQPQHF
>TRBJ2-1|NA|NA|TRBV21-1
TGTGCCAGCAGCAAAGATCCAGCGGGTGGGTCCTACAATGAGCAGTTCTTC
CASSKDPAGGSYNEQFF
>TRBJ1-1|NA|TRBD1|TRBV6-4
TGTGCCAGCAAACAGGGGACCTCCAACACTGAAGCTTTCTTT
CASKQGTSNTEAFF
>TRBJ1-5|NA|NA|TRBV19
TGTGCCACCACCCCTCAGAGCAATCAGCCCCAGCATTTT
CATTPQSNQPQHF
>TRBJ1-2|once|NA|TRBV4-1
TGCGCCAGCAGCCAAGTGCCAGCTAACTATGGCTACACCTTC
CASSQVPANYGYTF